Listed here is a single TCR beta chain. Its antigen is undetermined. A quantitative 5'-RACE method, one with molecular barcodes, was used to make TCR beta libraries. TCRdb reprocessed the 5' RACE reads via MiXCR and lists one record per CDR3 protein. The sample holds a few hundred thousand distinct CDR3 sequences, about 22% seen once. The data were obtained in a study of CD8 T cells in ankylosing spondylitis. Regarding the study as a whole: Disease-linked clones, CD8+, were relatively rare in peripheral blood. Seemingly distinctive of ankylosing spondylitis blood was a TCR beta motif formed by eight highly homologous variants.

CDR1 and CDR2 (germline): LGHNA, YSLEER. CDR3 length: 15 amino acids. V was clipped by 3 bases and J by 5 bases, with 15 bases between them. The TCR comes from a male donor with ankylosing spondylitis. V is TRBV4-3 and J is TRBJ2-3; a possible D gene is TRBD2 (6 bases). Source material: blood, either unsorted or a sorted T cell fraction (not recorded which). The CDR3 DNA follows: TGCGCCAGCAGCCAGGAGACTAGTGGCATAGATACGCAGTATTTT. It yields the protein CASSQETSGIDTQYF.